This T cell receptor (beta chain) is drawn from a study of blood T cell repertoires in COVID-19. This clone was recorded once. This CDR3 comprises 13 residues. Trimming left V 6 bases short and J 4 bases short, with 12 bases between. The table came from immunoSEQ multiplex PCR; TCRdb's copy has only in-frame clones and leaves some out. The data contain 150,000 to 200,000 clones, roughly 81% of them seen just once; the ten biggest clones take up roughly 8%. Sample: peripheral blood. The clonotype originates from a man in his forties who had recovered from COVID-19. The chain combines TRBV12-3 or TRBV12-4 with TRBJ1-2; D unresolved. CDR3 amino acids: CASSQSGGYGYTF. The CDR3 DNA reads TGTGCCAGCAGCCAGAGCGGTGGCTATGGCTACACCTTC.